Listed below are T cell receptor beta chains from one sample, sequenced in a study of cytomegalovirus exposure and HLA in healthy donors. TCRdb's copy holds only in-frame clones and misses some; the assay was immunoSEQ multiplex PCR. The sample includes more than 65,000 clones, about 80% of them seen just once. The sample consisted of PBMCs. These receptor sequences come from a female donor in good health and CMV-seronegative. Both conserved end residues are trimmed from each CDR3. Part of the rows lack a size; the others show once, few, many or a class for expanded clones.

V	J	size	CDR3
TRBV30	TRBJ2-7	NA	AWSWDRGSYEQY
TRBV7-6	TRBJ2-2	NA	ASSPRTGGVGELF
TRBV6-5	TRBJ1-4	NA	ASSPTGGGKEKLF
TRBV6-1	TRBJ1-6	NA	ASSDRDNSPLH
TRBV9	TRBJ2-1	NA	ASSRDIQGNNEQF
TRBV28	TRBJ2-3	NA	ASSGFTAGGLADTQY
TRBV5-4	TRBJ1-5	NA	ASSFGGTGLSQPQH
TRBV21-1	TRBJ1-4	NA	ASSWTGGREKLF
TRBV30	TRBJ1-6	once	AWSVQGGGGSPLH
TRBV20-1	TRBJ2-7	NA	SAEGEYEQY
TRBV7-9	TRBJ2-1	NA	ASSLSGYYNEQF
TRBV7-8	TRBJ2-2	NA	ASSLLVLAGTRGTGELF
TRBV4-3	TRBJ1-1	few	ASSQTTGNTEAF
TRBV28	TRBJ2-1	once	ASIAPPPKVEQF
TRBV30	TRBJ2-2	NA	AWTGQGARYTGELF
TRBV11-2	TRBJ2-5	NA	ASSSQGEETQY
TRBV28	TRBJ1-2	NA	ASSGDNYGYT